The 11 T cell receptor beta chains given below trace back to one sample, sequenced in a study of response to subunit inactivated influenza vaccine. TCRdb re-analysed the RT-PCR reads in MiXCR, keeping a single row per CDR3 protein. The data show 650,000 to 700,000 distinct CDR3 sequences, approximately 14% seen once. The sequenced sample was PBMCs from blood, obtained roughly 12 days after vaccination. Source of these receptors: a man aged 45-65 years who received an inactivated influenza vaccine.

The chain joins TRBV7-3 to TRBJ2-2; D gene ambiguous. The V and J ends lost 5 bases and 6 bases respectively, with 13 bases between them. CDR3 size: 14 residues. The germline V gene encodes CDR1 SGHTA and CDR2 FQGTGA. The CDR3 DNA reads as TGTGCCAGCAGCCCCGCTGTGTTACCCGGGGAGCTGTTTTTT. It is translated as CASSPAVLPGELFF.

The chain has TRBV7-8 and TRBJ2-3, with TRBD2 matching 13 bases. This CDR3 comprises 17 residues. With V trimmed by 5 bases and J by 2 bases, 7 bases remained unmatched. Per the germline V gene, CDR1 is SGHVS and CDR2 is FQNEAQ. The chain's CDR3 is CASSGPGLAGITDTQYF. In nucleotides, the CDR3 is TGTGCCAGCAGCGGCCCGGGACTAGCGGGGATCACAGATACGCAGTATTTT.

This sequence joins TRBV6-1 and TRBJ2-5; D might be TRBD1 (6 bases). Germline V gene lookup returns CDR1 MNHNS and CDR2 SASEGT. The CDR3 extends over 14 amino acids. V was pared by 6 bases and J by 2 bases, with 13 bases between. The CDR3 loop reads CASRPGAVQETQYF. As DNA, the CDR3 is TGTGCCAGCAGGCCAGGGGCCGTTCAAGAGACCCAGTACTTC.

This clonotype was picked up a small number of times. The chain has TRBV11-3 and TRBJ2-1; 12 nucleotides match TRBD2. V shed 5 bases and J 6 bases; nucleotides not matched to a gene: 8. Looked up from germline, CDR1 is SGHNT and CDR2 is YENEEA. The CDR3 is 16 amino acids. CDR3 nucleotide sequence: TGTGCCAGCAGCCCCCTGACTAGCGGGAGTATCAATGAGCAGTTCTTC. Translating it yields CASSPLTSGSINEQFF.

The rearrangement links TRBV5-1 to TRBJ2-1, with 7 bases aligning to TRBD1. V shed 0 bases and J 3 bases; nucleotides not matched to a gene: 9. The CDR3 runs to 17 residues. Germline V CDR1 and CDR2: SGHRS, YFSETQ. For the CDR3, the DNA is TGCGCCAGCAGCTTGGTGGGGGACAGCCCCTTCTACAATGAGCAGTTCTTC. Protein: CASSLVGDSPFYNEQFF. Using reference TRBV5-1 and TRBJ2-1 for the parts outside the CDR3, the full variable domain is KAGVTQTPRYLIKTRGQQVTLSCSPISGHRSVSWYQQTPGQGLQFLFEYFSETQRNKGNFPGRFSGRQFSNSRSEMNVSTLELGDSALYLCASSLVGDSPFYNEQFFGPGTRLTVL.

This clonotype has only a few counts. This chain connects TRBV12-3 or TRBV12-4 to TRBJ2-3; TRBD2 agrees at 7 bases. The CDR3 is made up of 14 amino acids. The V and J ends lost 5 bases and 6 bases, in that order; junction bases with no gene match: 8. The chain's CDR3 is CASSPGTTKDTQYF. The CDR3 nucleotides are TGTGCCAGCAGTCCCGGGACTACGAAGGATACGCAGTATTTT.

V is TRBV5-1 and J is TRBJ2-7; TRBD2 might be the D (7 bases). Trimming cost V 3 bases and J 4 bases, with 17 bases left between them. Germline-derived CDR1 and CDR2 are SGHRS and YFSETQ. This CDR3 region has 15 residues. This CDR3 reads CASSWKGEGKYEQYF. CDR3 bases: TGCGCCAGCAGCTGGAAGGGGGAGGGCAAATACGAGCAGTACTTC. Variable domain in full (rest from reference TRBV5-1 and TRBJ2-7): KAGVTQTPRYLIKTRGQQVTLSCSPISGHRSVSWYQQTPGQGLQFLFEYFSETQRNKGNFPGRFSGRQFSNSRSEMNVSTLELGDSALYLCASSWKGEGKYEQYFGPGTRLTVT.

This clonotype has at least ten counts. The rearrangement uses TRBV5-1 and TRBJ2-4; D might be TRBD1 (5 bases). This CDR3 has 13 amino acids. With 3 bases removed from V and 9 bases from J, the gap between germline ends came to 13 bases. Germline V gene data show CDR1 as SGHRS and CDR2 as YFSETQ. DNA of the CDR3: TGCGCCAGCAGCTCGGACACCACGGGCATTCAGTACTTC. Translating it yields CASSSDTTGIQYF.

The rearrangement joins TRBV28 to TRBJ1-2; a possible D gene is TRBD1 (5 bases). V was clipped by 6 bases and J by 0 bases, with 11 bases between them. In germline, CDR1 is MDHEN, CDR2 SYDVKM. The CDR3 sequence is 14 residues long. The CDR3 region is CASSKMTANYGYTF. As DNA, the CDR3 is TGTGCCAGCAGCAAGATGACAGCTAACTATGGCTACACCTTC.

In its sample, this clonotype was seen a few times. The V call is TRBV7-2, the J call TRBJ2-2; maybe TRBD2 (6 bases). Deletions cut 6 bases from V and 0 bases from J, with 14 bases between. The CDR3 contains 16 residues. Germline V gene sequence: CDR1 SGHTA, CDR2 FQGNSA. For the CDR3, the DNA is TGTGCCAGCAGACAAACCGGGACTTCGAACACCGGGGAGCTGTTTTTT. Translating it yields CASRQTGTSNTGELFF.

The CDR3 nucleotides are TGTGCCAGCAGCTGGTCAGATATTAACACTGAAGCTTTCTTT. Protein: CASSWSDINTEAFF. V gene TRBV3-1 combines with J gene TRBJ1-1, with D unresolved. V gave up 5 bases and J gave up 2 bases, with 12 bases separating them. Germline V gene sequence: CDR1 LGHDT, CDR2 YNNKEL (reference sequence). This CDR3 region has 14 residues.